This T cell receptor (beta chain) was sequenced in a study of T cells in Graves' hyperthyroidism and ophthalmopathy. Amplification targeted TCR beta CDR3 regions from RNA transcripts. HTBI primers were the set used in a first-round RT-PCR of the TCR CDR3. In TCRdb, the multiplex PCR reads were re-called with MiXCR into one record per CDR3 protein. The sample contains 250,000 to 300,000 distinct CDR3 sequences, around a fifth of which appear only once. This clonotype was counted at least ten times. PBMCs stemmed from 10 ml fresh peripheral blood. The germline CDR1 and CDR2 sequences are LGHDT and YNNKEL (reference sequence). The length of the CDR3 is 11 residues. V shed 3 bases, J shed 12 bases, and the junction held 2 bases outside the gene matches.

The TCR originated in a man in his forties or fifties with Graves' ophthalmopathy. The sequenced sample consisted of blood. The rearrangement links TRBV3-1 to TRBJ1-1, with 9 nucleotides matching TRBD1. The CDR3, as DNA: TGTGCCAGCAGCCAGGGACAGGGAACTTTCTTT. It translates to CASSQGQGTFF.